This T cell receptor (beta chain) was identified during a study of T cells in Graves' hyperthyroidism and ophthalmopathy. Study summary: Blood was drawn when the patient was first diagnosed and still untreated.

Amplified TCR beta CDR3 regions derived from RNA transcripts. The TCR CDR3 was amplified in a first-round RT-PCR using the HTBI primer set. TCRdb re-analysed the multiplex PCR reads in MiXCR, keeping a single row per CDR3 protein. The sample lists more than 500,000 distinct CDR3 sequences; 14% were seen once. Findings and limits, study-wide: Expanded thyroid clonotypes (above 0.001) were mostly also found in blood.

CDR1 and CDR2 from the germline V gene are MNHEY and SMNVEV (reference sequence). V shed 4 bases and J shed 2 bases, with 9 bases lying between them. The CDR3 consists of 13 residues. This clonotype was seen repeatedly, ten times or more. Its antigen is not identified. This sequence was found in a woman aged 35 to 49 with Graves' hyperthyroidism. The specimen was blood. The chain employs TRBV27 and TRBJ2-7, with D unclear. CDR3: CASSSTHTYEQYF. In nucleotides, the CDR3 is TGTGCCAGCAGTTCAACTCACACCTACGAGCAGTACTTC.